These T cell receptor beta chains were read from a single sample in a study of control samples from healthy donors and cancer patients. The method was immunoSEQ multiplex PCR; TCRdb's version includes in-frame clones alone and lacks a portion of them. The profile shows under 200,000 clones, about 93% of them singletons. Sample: blood. These receptors all stem from a woman aged 25 to 45 in good health. Both conserved end residues are part of each CDR3. The D gene is left open where the match is weak. The size entry is marked missing in some rows and otherwise reads once, few, many or a size class.

D gene,J gene,V gene,clone size,CDR3 DNA,CDR3 protein
NA,TRBJ2-6,TRBV3-1/TRBV3-2,NA,TGTGCCAGCGGCTTAGGGTTTGTCAGGGTCCCCTCTGGGGCCAACGTCCTGACTTTC,CASGLGFVRVPSGANVLTF
TRBD2,TRBJ2-4,TRBV5-1,NA,TGCGCCAGCAGCCGAACTAGCGGTCTAGCCAAAAACATTCAGTACTTC,CASSRTSGLAKNIQYF
TRBD2,TRBJ2-1,TRBV30,NA,TGTGCCTGGGAAAGCGGGATCAGCTCCTACAATGAGCAGTTCTTC,CAWESGISSYNEQFF
NA,TRBJ2-7,TRBV11-2,once,TGTGCCAGCAGCTTAGGGGAAGCGTACGAGCAGTACTTC,CASSLGEAYEQYF
TRBD2,TRBJ2-3,TRBV2,NA,TGTGCCACTATAGCGGGAGACCCCACAGATACGCAGTATTTT,CATIAGDPTDTQYF
TRBD2,TRBJ2-1,TRBV6-2/TRBV6-3,NA,TGTGCCAGCAGTTATTCGCTAGCGGGACTGTTCTTC,CASSYSLAGLFF
NA,TRBJ2-7,TRBV5-1,NA,TGCGCCAGCAGCTCAGACCCGGGCCTCCTTACCACCTACGAGCAGTACTTC,CASSSDPGLLTTYEQYF
TRBD2,TRBJ2-1,TRBV6-4,few,TGTGCCAGCAGTGACTTGGGTAGCGGGAGCCCCGATGAGCAGTTCTTC,CASSDLGSGSPDEQFF
NA,TRBJ2-3,TRBV5-1,NA,TGCGCCAGCAGCTTTGGCGGCCAAGATACGCAGTATTTT,CASSFGGQDTQYF
TRBD1,TRBJ1-5,TRBV6-2/TRBV6-3,NA,TGTGCCAGCAGCGGGACAGCTAGCAATCAGCCCCAGCATTTT,CASSGTASNQPQHF
TRBD2,TRBJ2-3,TRBV5-4,NA,TGTGCCAGCAGGACCGGGACTAGCGGGAGGGCCACAGATACGCAGTATTTT,CASRTGTSGRATDTQYF
NA,TRBJ1-1,TRBV5-4,NA,TGTGCCAGCAGCCGTCCAGGGGCGGAAACTGAAGCTTTCTTT,CASSRPGAETEAFF
NA,TRBJ2-3,TRBV29-1,NA,TGCAGCGTTGGGAGTAGCGGACGCACAGATACGCAGTATTTT,CSVGSSGRTDTQYF
NA,TRBJ1-1,TRBV6-2/TRBV6-3,NA,TGTGCCAGCAGTTACGGGTCAGCAGCCTATAGGGCTGAAGCTTTCTTT,CASSYGSAAYRAEAFF
NA,TRBJ2-3,TRBV30,NA,TGTGCCTTTGGGACCACCGCTAGCACAGATACGCAGTATTTT,CAFGTTASTDTQYF
NA,TRBJ2-3,TRBV3-1/TRBV3-2,NA,TGTGCCAGCAGCCATCAGGGGGGCGCGGCAGATACGCAGTATTTT,CASSHQGGAADTQYF
NA,TRBJ2-7,TRBV6-5,NA,TGTGCCAGCAGTTCGGGACCTCGACACGAGCAGTACTTC,CASSSGPRHEQYF
NA,TRBJ2-5,TRBV12-3/TRBV12-4,NA,TGTGCCAGCAGCTTAATGGGGAAGGAGACCCAGTACTTC,CASSLMGKETQYF
TRBD1,TRBJ1-2,TRBV10-3,NA,TGTGCCATCAGTGAAGGGACAGGAAACTATGGCTACACCTTC,CAISEGTGNYGYTF
NA,TRBJ2-3,TRBV27,NA,TGTGCCAGCAGTTTAATTTTCGGAGGCACAGATACGCAGTATTTT,CASSLIFGGTDTQYF
NA,TRBJ1-2,TRBV24-1,NA,TGTGCCACCACGGGCAGAGTTGGGCCCTATGGCTACACCTTC,CATTGRVGPYGYTF
NA,TRBJ2-1,TRBV7-3,NA,TGTGCCAGCAGCTTACAGGGACCACACAATGAGCAGTTCTTC,CASSLQGPHNEQFF
NA,TRBJ1-6,TRBV28,NA,TGTGCCAGCAACCACCCAGGGGCCTATAATTCACCCCTCCACTTT,CASNHPGAYNSPLHF
TRBD1,TRBJ1-2,TRBV6-2/TRBV6-3,NA,TGTGCCAGCAGTTACGGACAGGAAGAGAATGGCTACACCTTC,CASSYGQEENGYTF
NA,TRBJ1-1,TRBV19,NA,TGTGCCAGTGGAAGGACGGCGAACACTGAAGCTTTCTTT,CASGRTANTEAFF
NA,TRBJ2-5,TRBV7-2,NA,TGTGCCAGCAGCTTCGCAGAGACCCAGTACTTC,CASSFAETQYF
NA,TRBJ2-2,TRBV6-5,few,TGTGCCAGCAGCAACCGGGACACCGGGGAGCTGTTTTTT,CASSNRDTGELFF
TRBD2,TRBJ2-7,TRBV3-1/TRBV3-2,NA,TGTGCCAGCAGCCCGGGACTAGGACGCTACGAGCAGTACTTC,CASSPGLGRYEQYF
NA,TRBJ2-7,TRBV24-1,NA,TGTGCCACCAGTGATCCGCGCCAGGGGATACGAGAGCAGTACTTC,CATSDPRQGIREQYF
NA,TRBJ2-7,TRBV3-1/TRBV3-2,NA,TGTGCCAGCAGCCAAGGGTCAGGGTACGAGCAGTACTTC,CASSQGSGYEQYF
NA,TRBJ2-2,TRBV3-1/TRBV3-2,once,TGTGCCAGCAGCCCGGGGATCTTGGACCGGGCCCTATCTCCGGGAACCGGGGAGCTGTTTTTT,CASSPGILDRALSPGTGELFF
NA,TRBJ2-1,TRBV19,NA,TGTGCCAGTAGTATAGTTGGGGGGGAGCAGTTCTTC,CASSIVGGEQFF
TRBD2,TRBJ2-1,TRBV7-9,once,TGTGCCAGCAGCCATCCTCGACTAAGCGGGAGGGGATACAATGAGCAGTTCTTC,CASSHPRLSGRGYNEQFF
NA,TRBJ2-2,TRBV11-2,NA,TGTGCCAGCAGCTCGAGTCCGTGGGAGCTGTTTTTT,CASSSSPWELFF
TRBD1,TRBJ1-1,TRBV7-8,once,TGTGCCAGCCGCCCTGACAGGGGGAAAGGGGCTGAAGCTTTCTTT,CASRPDRGKGAEAFF
NA,TRBJ1-1,TRBV19,NA,TGTGCCAGTAGTATGGGGGGTGGGGTAAAGCTTTTT,CASSMGGGVKLF
NA,TRBJ2-2,TRBV28,NA,TGTGCCGGTGGACAAGTGAACACCGGGGAGCTGTTTTTT,CAGGQVNTGELFF